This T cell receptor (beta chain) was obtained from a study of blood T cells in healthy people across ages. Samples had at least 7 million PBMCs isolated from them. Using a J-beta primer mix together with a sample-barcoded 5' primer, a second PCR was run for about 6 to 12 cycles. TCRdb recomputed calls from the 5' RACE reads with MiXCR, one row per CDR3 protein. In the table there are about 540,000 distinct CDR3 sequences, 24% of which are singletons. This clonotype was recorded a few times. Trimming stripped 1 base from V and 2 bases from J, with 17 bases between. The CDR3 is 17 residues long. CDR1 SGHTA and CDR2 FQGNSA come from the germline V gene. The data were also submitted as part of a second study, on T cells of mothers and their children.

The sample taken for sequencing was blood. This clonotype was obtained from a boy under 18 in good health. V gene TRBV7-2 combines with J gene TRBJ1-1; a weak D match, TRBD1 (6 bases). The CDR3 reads CASSLGFGNRVNTEAFF. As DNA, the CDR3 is TGTGCCAGCAGCTTAGGTTTCGGTAACAGGGTTAACACTGAAGCTTTCTTT.